One and the same sample provided the 2 T cell receptor beta chains below, sequenced in a study of cytomegalovirus exposure and HLA in healthy donors. Clones were sequenced by immunoSEQ multiplex PCR, and TCRdb holds only the in-frame ones, with some missing. This table holds under 200,000 clones, around nine tenths found once. The sequenced sample was PBMCs. The receptor set was obtained from a woman between 18 and 30 years old in good health and CMV-seronegative.

This clone was found once. J is TRBJ1-2 and V is TRBV6-5, with D perhaps TRBD1 (6 bases). CDR3 length: 14 residues. CDR1 MNHEY and CDR2 SVGAGI come from the germline V gene. Trimming cost V 6 bases and J 0 bases, with 11 bases left between them. CDR3 sequence: CASRPPGANYGYTF. Written as DNA, the CDR3 is TGTGCCAGCAGACCCCCAGGGGCTAACTATGGCTACACCTTC.

This clone appeared many times. The J gene is TRBJ2-7, the V gene TRBV7-2; 12 bases agree with TRBD1. The CDR3 contains 14 residues. Per the germline V gene, CDR1 is SGHTA and CDR2 is FQGNSA. V lost 4 bases and J lost 6; bases outside the gene matches: 4. CDR3 DNA: TGTGCCAGCAGCTCGGGGACAGGGGGCGCCGAGCAGTACTTC. Translating gives CASSSGTGGAEQYF.